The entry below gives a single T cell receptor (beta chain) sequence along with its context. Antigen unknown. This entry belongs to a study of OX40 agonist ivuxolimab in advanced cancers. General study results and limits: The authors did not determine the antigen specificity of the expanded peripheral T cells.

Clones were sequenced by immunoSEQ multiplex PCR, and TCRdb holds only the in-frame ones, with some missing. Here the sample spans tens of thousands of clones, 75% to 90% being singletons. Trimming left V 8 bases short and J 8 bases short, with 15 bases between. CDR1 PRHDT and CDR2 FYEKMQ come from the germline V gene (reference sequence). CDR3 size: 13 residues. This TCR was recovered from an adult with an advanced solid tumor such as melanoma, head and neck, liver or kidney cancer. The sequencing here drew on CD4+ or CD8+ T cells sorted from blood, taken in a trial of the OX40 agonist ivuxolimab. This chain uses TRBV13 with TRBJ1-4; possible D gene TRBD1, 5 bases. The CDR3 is CASAVNEGEKLFF. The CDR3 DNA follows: TGTGCCAGCGCGGTCAATGAGGGGGAAAAACTGTTTTTT. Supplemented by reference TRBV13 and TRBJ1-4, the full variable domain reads AAGVIQSPRHLIKEKRETATLKCYPIPRHDTVYWYQQGPGQDPQFLISFYEKMQSDKGSIPDRFSAQQFSDYHSELNMSSLELGDSALYFCASAVNEGEKLFFGSGTQLSVL.